This passage covers 2 T cell receptor beta chains from one sample sequenced in a study of glioma-infiltrating T cells after dendritic cell vaccination. Sequencing used immunoSEQ multiplex PCR; TCRdb keeps in-frame clones, though not all of them. The sample has roughly 80,000 clones, approximately 90% seen once; the top ten hold 3.2%. Source: blood, taken before dendritic cell vaccination. These receptors were taken from a human donor with glioblastoma.

The table lists this clone with a count of one. This sequence joins TRBV9 and TRBJ2-5, with TRBD2 matching over 13 bases. CDR3 length: 15 amino acids. The V segment lost 3 bases and the J segment 5 bases; nucleotides outside the gene matches: 4. Germline CDR1 SGDLS, CDR2 YYNGEE. CDR3 nucleotides: TGTGCCAGCAGCGGGACTAGCGGGAGTAGGGAGACCCAGTACTTC. It specifies CASSGTSGSRETQYF.

V is TRBV27 and J is TRBJ1-2, with D possibly TRBD1 on 6 matching bases. CDR1 and CDR2 (germline): MNHEY, SMNVEV (reference sequence). This CDR3 has 16 residues. V was pared by 3 bases and J by 4 bases, with 18 bases between. The CDR3 coding sequence is TGTGCCAGCAGTTTTCTCCAATCGGGACAACGCTATGGCTACACCTTC. Translated, it gives CASSFLQSGQRYGYTF.